These T cell receptor beta chains were read from a single sample in a study of shared clonotypes between healthy human individuals. Some clones are missing from TCRdb's copy, which holds only in-frame ones; the method was immunoSEQ multiplex PCR. This repertoire shows about 490,000 clones, around 80% found once; its top ten account for less than 15%. The specimen sequenced was PBMCs. These receptors originate from a woman aged 40 to 49 in good health. Some clones in this sample may be carry-over from other donors' samples. Both conserved end residues are part of each CDR3. The D gene is left open where the match is weak. Rows give clone size only sometimes, using once, few, many, or a class for an expanded clone.

J: TRBJ2-7
size: NA
V: TRBV2
D: TRBD2
CDR3: CASRREGPEQYF
DNA: TGTGCCAGCAGGCGGGAGGGACCCGAGCAGTACTTC

J: TRBJ2-7
size: NA
V: TRBV30
D: TRBD2
CDR3: CAWSRKVGGNGEQYF
DNA: TGTGCCTGGAGTAGAAAGGTGGGGGGGAACGGCGAGCAGTACTTC

J: TRBJ2-7
size: NA
V: TRBV28
D: NA
CDR3: CASSSPGRSEQYF
DNA: TGTGCCAGCAGTTCCCCAGGACGAAGCGAGCAGTACTTC

J: TRBJ2-5
size: NA
V: TRBV4-2
D: NA
CDR3: CASSPERAQETQYF
DNA: TGTGCCAGCAGCCCCGAGCGGGCCCAAGAGACCCAGTACTTC

J: TRBJ2-7
size: NA
V: TRBV5-1
D: NA
CDR3: CASSLSSYEQYF
DNA: TGCGCCAGCAGCTTGAGCTCCTACGAGCAGTACTTC

J: TRBJ2-1
size: NA
V: TRBV18
D: NA
CDR3: CASSPRTNSYNEQFF
DNA: TGTGCCAGCTCACCAAGGACAAACTCCTACAATGAGCAGTTCTTC

J: TRBJ1-5
size: NA
V: TRBV5-1
D: NA
CDR3: CASSLGGDNQPQHF
DNA: TGCGCCAGCAGCTTGGGGGGAGACAATCAGCCCCAGCATTTT

J: TRBJ2-1
size: NA
V: TRBV7-7
D: TRBD2
CDR3: CASSLFEGGSYNEQFF
DNA: TGTGCCAGCAGCTTATTCGAGGGAGGGTCCTACAATGAGCAGTTCTTC

J: TRBJ2-3
size: NA
V: TRBV7-2
D: TRBD2
CDR3: CASREGLAGGPWTDTQYF
DNA: TGTGCCAGCAGAGAGGGACTAGCGGGAGGGCCATGGACAGATACGCAGTATTTT

J: TRBJ2-7
size: NA
V: TRBV6-5
D: NA
CDR3: CARNRDEQYF
DNA: TGTGCCAGGAACAGGGACGAGCAGTACTTC

J: TRBJ2-7
size: NA
V: TRBV5-6
D: TRBD1
CDR3: CASSGQGVNEQYF
DNA: TGTGCCAGCAGCGGGCAGGGGGTCAACGAGCAGTACTTC

J: TRBJ2-7
size: NA
V: TRBV18
D: TRBD1
CDR3: CASSPKQQGGSYEQYF
DNA: TGTGCCAGCTCACCAAAACAACAGGGGGGCTCCTACGAGCAGTACTTC

J: TRBJ2-7
size: NA
V: TRBV2
D: NA
CDR3: CASMKETEYEQYF
DNA: TGTGCCAGCATGAAGGAAACAGAGTACGAGCAGTACTTC

J: TRBJ2-5
size: NA
V: TRBV18
D: TRBD2
CDR3: CASSLGLVGETQYF
DNA: TGTGCCAGCTCACTAGGACTAGTCGGTGAGACCCAGTACTTC

J: TRBJ2-1
size: NA
V: TRBV11-2
D: NA
CDR3: CASSQVRGTITYNEQFF
DNA: TGTGCCAGCAGCCAGGTAAGGGGGACTATCACCTACAATGAGCAGTTCTTC

J: TRBJ1-2
size: few
V: TRBV10-3
D: NA
CDR3: CAISESNYGYTF
DNA: TGTGCCATCAGTGAGTCAAACTATGGCTACACCTTC

J: TRBJ2-7
size: NA
V: TRBV28
D: TRBD2
CDR3: CASSSNDGGRGYEQYF
DNA: TGTGCCAGCAGTTCAAACGACGGAGGGAGGGGCTACGAGCAGTACTTC

J: TRBJ1-1
size: few
V: TRBV5-1
D: NA
CDR3: CASSKEMNTEAFF
DNA: TGCGCCAGCAGCAAAGAGATGAACACTGAAGCTTTCTTT

J: TRBJ1-2
size: NA
V: TRBV4-2
D: NA
CDR3: CASSQAFMGRDYGYTF
DNA: TGTGCCAGCAGCCAAGCTTTTATGGGCAGGGACTATGGCTACACCTTC

J: TRBJ2-5
size: NA
V: TRBV18
D: TRBD2
CDR3: CASSPWLADQETQYF
DNA: TGTGCCAGCTCACCATGGCTAGCGGATCAAGAGACCCAGTACTTC

J: TRBJ1-1
size: many
V: TRBV10-2
D: NA
CDR3: CASGPRFGEAFF
DNA: TGCGCCAGCGGGCCGAGATTTGGCGAAGCTTTCTTT

J: TRBJ2-7
size: NA
V: TRBV19
D: TRBD2
CDR3: CASRTGSGNSYEQYF
DNA: TGTGCCAGTAGGACCGGTAGCGGGAACTCCTACGAGCAGTACTTC

J: TRBJ2-7
size: NA
V: TRBV28
D: TRBD2
CDR3: CASSSRRTSGVSYEQYF
DNA: TGTGCCAGCAGTTCTAGGAGGACTAGCGGGGTCTCCTACGAGCAGTACTTC

J: TRBJ2-1
size: NA
V: TRBV7-9
D: NA
CDR3: CASSLRGWSEQFF
DNA: TGTGCCAGCAGCTTACGGGGGTGGTCTGAGCAGTTCTTC

J: TRBJ1-5
size: NA
V: TRBV30
D: NA
CDR3: CAWSAGGEQPQHF
DNA: TGTGCCTGGAGTGCCGGGGGCGAACAGCCCCAGCATTTT

J: TRBJ2-2
size: NA
V: TRBV5-1
D: NA
CDR3: CASSMGQIGTGELFF
DNA: TGCGCCAGCAGCATGGGACAAATAGGCACCGGGGAGCTGTTTTTT

J: TRBJ1-4
size: NA
V: TRBV28
D: NA
CDR3: CASSFFREKLFF
DNA: TGTGCCAGCAGTTTCTTCCGGGAAAAACTGTTTTTT

J: TRBJ2-1
size: NA
V: TRBV11-3
D: TRBD2
CDR3: CASSLVSGSLVNEQFF
DNA: TGTGCCAGCAGCTTAGTTAGCGGGAGCCTGGTCAATGAGCAGTTCTTC

J: TRBJ2-1
size: NA
V: TRBV5-1
D: TRBD2
CDR3: CASSSGTSGRAAYNEQFF
DNA: TGCGCCAGCAGCTCCGGGACTAGCGGGAGGGCCGCCTACAATGAGCAGTTCTTC

J: TRBJ1-5
size: once
V: TRBV7-8
D: NA
CDR3: CASSPGGNQPQHF
DNA: TGTGCCAGCAGCCCGGGGGGAAATCAGCCCCAGCATTTT

J: TRBJ1-2
size: NA
V: TRBV7-8
D: NA
CDR3: CASSSPTGYGYGYTF
DNA: TGTGCCAGCAGCTCACCCACAGGGTACGGCTATGGCTACACCTTC

J: TRBJ1-1
size: NA
V: TRBV5-1
D: TRBD1
CDR3: CASSLAPGGETEAFF
DNA: TGCGCCAGCAGCTTGGCGCCAGGGGGTGAAACTGAAGCTTTCTTT

J: TRBJ2-2
size: NA
V: TRBV7-3
D: TRBD2
CDR3: CASSFGLAGTGELFF
DNA: TGTGCCAGCAGCTTCGGACTAGCGGGAACCGGGGAGCTGTTTTTT

J: TRBJ1-2
size: NA
V: TRBV5-1
D: NA
CDR3: CASNDPGARGYTF
DNA: TGCGCCAGCAACGATCCGGGGGCGAGAGGCTACACCTTC

J: TRBJ2-1
size: NA
V: TRBV4-1
D: NA
CDR3: CASSQLRGFGHNEQFF
DNA: TGCGCCAGCAGCCAGCTCCGGGGTTTCGGGCACAATGAGCAGTTCTTC

J: TRBJ1-2
size: NA
V: TRBV7-9
D: NA
CDR3: CASSRDTNYGYTF
DNA: TGTGCCAGCAGCCGGGATACCAACTATGGCTACACCTTC

J: TRBJ2-3
size: few
V: TRBV6-4
D: TRBD2
CDR3: CASSDGSGSADTQYF
DNA: TGTGCCAGCAGTGACGGGAGCGGGAGTGCAGATACGCAGTATTTT

J: TRBJ2-1
size: few
V: TRBV4-2
D: TRBD2
CDR3: CASSPGLVNEQFF
DNA: TGTGCCAGCAGCCCTGGACTAGTCAATGAGCAGTTCTTC

J: TRBJ1-6
size: NA
V: TRBV11-2
D: TRBD1
CDR3: CASSPGQGSSSPLHF
DNA: TGTGCCAGCAGCCCGGGACAGGGGTCGAGTTCACCCCTCCACTTT

J: TRBJ1-2
size: NA
V: TRBV27
D: NA
CDR3: CASSLNGALSGGYTF
DNA: TGTGCCAGCAGTCTTAACGGAGCACTATCGGGTGGCTACACCTTC

J: TRBJ2-5
size: few
V: TRBV7-8
D: TRBD2
CDR3: CASSLEGTGGSQYF
DNA: TGTGCCAGCAGCTTAGAGGGGACGGGGGGATCCCAGTACTTC

J: TRBJ1-1
size: NA
V: TRBV21-1
D: NA
CDR3: CASSKGQIRSAFF
DNA: TGTGCCAGCAGCAAGGGACAGATCCGCTCAGCTTTCTTT

J: TRBJ2-1
size: NA
V: TRBV2
D: TRBD2
CDR3: CARAGGPREQFF
DNA: TGTGCCAGGGCGGGAGGGCCGCGTGAGCAGTTCTTC

J: TRBJ2-7
size: NA
V: TRBV5-1
D: TRBD2
CDR3: CASTLTSGLNEQYF
DNA: TGCGCCAGCACCCTGACTAGCGGGCTCAACGAGCAGTACTTC

J: TRBJ2-5
size: NA
V: TRBV28
D: NA
CDR3: CASSFSLGPETQYF
DNA: TGTGCCAGCAGTTTCTCGCTAGGGCCGGAGACCCAGTACTTC

J: TRBJ1-1
size: NA
V: TRBV5-1
D: NA
CDR3: CASSLGGGPEAFF
DNA: TGCGCCAGCAGCTTGGGGGGAGGCCCTGAAGCTTTCTTT

J: TRBJ1-2
size: NA
V: TRBV19
D: TRBD1
CDR3: CASSRQGTYGYTF
DNA: TGTGCCAGTAGTAGACAGGGGACCTATGGCTACACCTTC

J: TRBJ1-1
size: few
V: TRBV19
D: NA
CDR3: CASSTGGRVNAFF
DNA: TGTGCCAGTAGTACTGGAGGGCGGGTTAACGCTTTCTTT

J: TRBJ2-7
size: NA
V: TRBV5-6
D: NA
CDR3: CASSSDRAGGEYF
DNA: TGTGCCAGCAGCTCCGACAGGGCCGGCGGGGAGTACTTC

J: TRBJ1-1
size: NA
V: TRBV2
D: NA
CDR3: CASGYKNTEAFF
DNA: TGTGCCAGCGGATACAAGAACACTGAAGCTTTCTTT

J: TRBJ2-7
size: NA
V: TRBV18
D: TRBD2
CDR3: CASSGPGLHYEQYF
DNA: TGTGCCAGCTCAGGACCGGGACTACACTACGAGCAGTACTTC

J: TRBJ2-7
size: NA
V: TRBV7-2
D: TRBD1
CDR3: CASSQSGTGHYEQYF
DNA: TGTGCCAGCAGCCAGTCCGGGACAGGACACTACGAGCAGTACTTC

J: TRBJ2-1
size: NA
V: TRBV5-4
D: TRBD2
CDR3: CASSLPDSGRPYNEQFF
DNA: TGTGCCAGCAGCTTGCCTGATAGCGGGCGTCCTTACAATGAGCAGTTCTTC

J: TRBJ2-1
size: NA
V: TRBV5-4
D: TRBD2
CDR3: CASSSLGLAEYNEQFF
DNA: TGTGCCAGCAGCTCCCTCGGCCTAGCGGAGTACAATGAGCAGTTCTTC

J: TRBJ1-2
size: NA
V: TRBV15
D: NA
CDR3: CATSRQAGGYGYTF
DNA: TGTGCCACCAGCAGACAAGCGGGGGGCTATGGCTACACCTTC